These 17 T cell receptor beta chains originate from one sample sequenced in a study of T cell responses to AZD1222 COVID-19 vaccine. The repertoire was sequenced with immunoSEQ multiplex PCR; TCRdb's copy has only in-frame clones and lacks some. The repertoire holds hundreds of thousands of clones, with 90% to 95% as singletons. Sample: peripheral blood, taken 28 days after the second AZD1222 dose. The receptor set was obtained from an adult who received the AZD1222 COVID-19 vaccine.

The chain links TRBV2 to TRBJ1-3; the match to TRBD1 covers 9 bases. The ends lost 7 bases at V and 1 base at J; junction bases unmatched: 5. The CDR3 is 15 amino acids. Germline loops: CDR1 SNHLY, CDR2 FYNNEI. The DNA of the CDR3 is TGTGCCAGCATCCCGGACAGGGGTTCTGGAAACACCATATATTTT. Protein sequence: CASIPDRGSGNTIYF.

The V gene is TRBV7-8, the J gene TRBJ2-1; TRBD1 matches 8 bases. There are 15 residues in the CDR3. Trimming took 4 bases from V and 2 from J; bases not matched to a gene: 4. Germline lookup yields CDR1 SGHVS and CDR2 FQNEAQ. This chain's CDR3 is CASSSTGGPYNEQFF. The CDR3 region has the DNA TGTGCCAGCAGCTCCACAGGGGGTCCCTACAATGAGCAGTTCTTC.

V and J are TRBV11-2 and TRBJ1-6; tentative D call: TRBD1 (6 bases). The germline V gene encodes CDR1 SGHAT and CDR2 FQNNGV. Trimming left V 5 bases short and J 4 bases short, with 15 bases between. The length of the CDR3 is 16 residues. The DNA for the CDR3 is TGTGCCAGCAGCCCCGGGACACGTGGTTATAATTCACCCCTCCACTTT. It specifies CASSPGTRGYNSPLHF.

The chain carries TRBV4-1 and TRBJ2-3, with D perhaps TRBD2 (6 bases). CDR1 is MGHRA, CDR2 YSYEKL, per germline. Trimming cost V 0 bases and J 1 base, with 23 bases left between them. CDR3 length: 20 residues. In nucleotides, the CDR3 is TGCGCCAGCAGCCAAGAGCCGAAGTTGCCTCTACCTAGCGGCACAGATACGCAGTATTTT. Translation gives CASSQEPKLPLPSGTDTQYF.

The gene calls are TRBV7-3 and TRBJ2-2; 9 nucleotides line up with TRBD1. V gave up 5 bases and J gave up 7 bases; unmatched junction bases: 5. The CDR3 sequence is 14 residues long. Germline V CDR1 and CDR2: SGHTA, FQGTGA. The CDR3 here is CASSLGQGVGELFF. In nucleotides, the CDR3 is TGTGCCAGCAGCCTGGGACAGGGAGTCGGGGAGCTGTTTTTT.

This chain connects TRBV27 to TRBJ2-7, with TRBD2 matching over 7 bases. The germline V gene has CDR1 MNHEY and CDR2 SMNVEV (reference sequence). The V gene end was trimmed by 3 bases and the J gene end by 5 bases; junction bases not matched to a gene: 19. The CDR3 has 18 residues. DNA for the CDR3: TGTGCCAGCAGTTTCGGACCAGTTGTTGGCGGGAGTCGTAACGAGCAGTACTTC. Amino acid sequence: CASSFGPVVGGSRNEQYF.

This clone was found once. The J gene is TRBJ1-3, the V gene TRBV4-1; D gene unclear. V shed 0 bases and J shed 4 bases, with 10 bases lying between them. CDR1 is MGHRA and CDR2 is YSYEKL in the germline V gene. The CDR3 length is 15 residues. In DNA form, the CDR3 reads TGCGCCAGCAGCCAAGATCAGAGTCTCGGAAACACCATATATTTT. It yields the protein CASSQDQSLGNTIYF.

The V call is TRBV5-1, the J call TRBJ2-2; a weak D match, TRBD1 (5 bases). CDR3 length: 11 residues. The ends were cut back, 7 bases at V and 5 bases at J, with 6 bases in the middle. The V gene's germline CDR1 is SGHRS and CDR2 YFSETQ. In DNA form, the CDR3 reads TGCGCCAGCGGGGCAACCGGGGAGCTGTTTTTT. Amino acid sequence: CASGATGELFF.

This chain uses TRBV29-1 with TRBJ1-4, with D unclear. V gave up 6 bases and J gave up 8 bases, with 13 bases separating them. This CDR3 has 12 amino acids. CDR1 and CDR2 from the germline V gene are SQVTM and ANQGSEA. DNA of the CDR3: TGCAGCGTCCTGGGTTTATCCGAAAAACTGTTTTTT. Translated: CSVLGLSEKLFF.

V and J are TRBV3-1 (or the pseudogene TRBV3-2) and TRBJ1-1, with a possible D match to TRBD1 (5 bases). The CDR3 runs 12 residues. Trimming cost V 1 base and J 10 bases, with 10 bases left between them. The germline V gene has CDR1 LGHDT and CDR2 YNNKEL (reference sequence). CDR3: CASSQGRGTAFF. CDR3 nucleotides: TGTGCCAGCAGCCAAGGACGGGGGACAGCTTTCTTT.

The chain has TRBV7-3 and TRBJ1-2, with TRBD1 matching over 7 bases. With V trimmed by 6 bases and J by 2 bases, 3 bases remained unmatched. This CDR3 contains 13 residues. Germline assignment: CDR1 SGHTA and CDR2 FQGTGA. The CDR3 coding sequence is TGTGCCAGCAGTCTACAGGGGAACTATGGCTACACCTTC. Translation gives CASSLQGNYGYTF.

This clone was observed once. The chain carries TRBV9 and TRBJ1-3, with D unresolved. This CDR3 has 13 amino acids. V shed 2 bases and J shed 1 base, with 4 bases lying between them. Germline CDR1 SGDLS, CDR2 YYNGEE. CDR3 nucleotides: TGTGCCAGCAGCGTCCGGTCTGGAAACACCATATATTTT. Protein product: CASSVRSGNTIYF.

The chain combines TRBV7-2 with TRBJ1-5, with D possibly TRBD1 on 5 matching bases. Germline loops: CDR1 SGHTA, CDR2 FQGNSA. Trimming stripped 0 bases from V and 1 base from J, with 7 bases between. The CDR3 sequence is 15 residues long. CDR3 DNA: TGTGCCAGCAGCTTAGCGGGGGGAAGCAATCAGCCCCAGCATTTT. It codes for CASSLAGGSNQPQHF.

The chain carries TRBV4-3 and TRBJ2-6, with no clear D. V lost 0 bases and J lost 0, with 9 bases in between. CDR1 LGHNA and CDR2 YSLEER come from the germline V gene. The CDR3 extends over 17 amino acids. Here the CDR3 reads CASSQESSFSGANVLTF. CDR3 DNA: TGCGCCAGCAGCCAAGAAAGCTCCTTCTCTGGGGCCAACGTCCTGACTTTC.

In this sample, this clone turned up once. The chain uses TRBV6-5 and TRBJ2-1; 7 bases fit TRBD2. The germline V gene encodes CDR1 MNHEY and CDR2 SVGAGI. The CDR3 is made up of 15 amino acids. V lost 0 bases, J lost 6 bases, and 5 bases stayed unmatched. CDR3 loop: CASSYSSLARNEQFF. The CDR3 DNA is TGTGCCAGCAGTTACTCATCACTAGCGCGCAATGAGCAGTTCTTC.

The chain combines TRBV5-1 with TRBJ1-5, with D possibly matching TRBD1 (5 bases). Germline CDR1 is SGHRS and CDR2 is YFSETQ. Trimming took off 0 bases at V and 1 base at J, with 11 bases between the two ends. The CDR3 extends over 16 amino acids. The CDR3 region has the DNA TGCGCCAGCAGCTTGGGAGTCAGGGAAAGCAATCAGCCCCAGCATTTT. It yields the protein CASSLGVRESNQPQHF.

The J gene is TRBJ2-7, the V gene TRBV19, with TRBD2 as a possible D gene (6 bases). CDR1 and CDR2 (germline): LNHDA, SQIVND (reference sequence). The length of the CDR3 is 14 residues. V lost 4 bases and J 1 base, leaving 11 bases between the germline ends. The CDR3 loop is CASSRRDGSYEQYF. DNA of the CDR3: TGTGCCAGTAGTAGGCGGGACGGTTCCTACGAGCAGTACTTC.